This record covers a single T cell receptor beta chain. This clonotype was found a few times. Its binding antigen is unknown. Base qualities are not recorded, but no much larger clone differs from it by a single base. This specimen comes from a study of T-cell memory formation after mild COVID-19 (dated by TCRdb to 2020 to 2023). Background on the whole study: TCR sequence clusters from the two donors were found to be largely donor specific. T-cell clones expanding and contracting after mild COVID-19 in two donors were tracked by longitudinal TCRalpha and TCRbeta repertoire sequencing. Two young, previously healthy adult volunteers, one female and one male, were included in the cohort.

From cysteine to phenylalanine, the CDR3 is 12 amino acids long. Solely the CDR3 DNA is kept, with 36 bases framed from the first base. The V and J ends are trimmed by 6 bases and 6 bases, leaving 10 bases between them. For CDR1 and CDR2, the germline V gene lists MNHNS and SASEGT. What the work shows at the level of the full study, not this receptor alone: From day 15 to 85, contracting clones showed balanced CD4/CD8 phenotypes, whereas a second wave of clones that expanded from day 15 to 37 leaned towards CD4+. Only two mild cases were covered by the study, and larger cohorts that include severe cases with pre-infection samples were considered necessary. Contracting CD4+ clones turned up mainly in the CM and EM memory subsets, whereas EMRA was where CD8+ clones were enriched. Whether the second-wave clones peaking on day 37 were SARS-CoV-2 specific was not confirmed. Some responding clones were found in pre-infection memory, which suggests that pre-existing cross-reactive memory T cells took part in the SARS-CoV-2 response.

Sequencer: Illumina NovaSeq 6000. cDNA libraries for TCRalpha and TCRbeta were prepared by 5'RACE using constant-segment primers, with sample barcodes and unique molecular identifiers added. Trizol reagent was used to extract RNA from every sample. The libraries were amplified in two PCR steps, and the second step added a second sample barcode and Illumina TruSeq adapters. Sequencing of libraries was performed on an Illumina NovaSeq with 2 x 150 bp paired-end reads. The study's processing was this. With migec v1.2.7, reads were demultiplexed and then collapsed into UMI-guided consensus sequences. With mixcr v2.1.11, UMI consensuses were aligned to TRA and TRB V and J templates and assembled into clonotypes. Expanded or contracted clonotypes were those called significant by both edgeR and NoisET, with noise models trained on biological replicates. For edgeR calls, the thresholds were a false discovery rate-adjusted p below 0.01 and a log2 fold-change of 1. As an exploratory analysis of dynamics, max-normalized trajectories of the 1000 most abundant clonotypes were examined by PCA with hierarchical clustering. Each responding clone was given a CD4 or CD8 phenotype based on the CD4+ and CD8+ repertoires, which had been sequenced separately. TCRdb took the public reads, trimmed them with fastp at Q25, ran MiXCR for clone calling and kept in-frame beta chains. Each entry is one CDR3 protein sequence, shown with its most common DNA and genes. TCRdb's processing, not the authors' own work, is the source of the V and J calls. Recorded for this sample are around 530,000 distinct CDR3 sequences; less than 25% of them occurred a single time. The top ten constitute approximately 8.4% of the sample.

PBMCs were isolated by Ficoll-Paque density gradient centrifugation. The V gene is TRBV6-1 and the J gene is TRBJ2-3; a weak D assignment points to TRBD2 (5 bases agree). The sequence derives from an adult woman who had mild COVID-19 (a few samples of this study predate the infection). The sample titles of this study are shuffled in the database, so cell type and time point are left out; the donor was told from shared clones. Sequenced material: PBMCs or a T cell subset sorted from them (not recorded which). Here is the DNA: TGTGCCAGCAGGCGAGGGTTCGATACGCAGTATTTT. Its protein is CASRRGFDTQYF.